Reported below is one T cell receptor (beta chain). The CDR3 sequence is 14 residues long. V was pared by 3 bases and J by 11 bases, with 20 bases between. Germline V gene data show CDR1 as SGHRS and CDR2 as YFSETQ. 5'RACE, which relied on constant-segment primers, yielded TCR alpha and TCR beta cDNA libraries carrying sample barcodes and UMIs. Using its own MiXCR run on the 5' RACE reads, TCRdb lists one record per CDR3 protein. The sample shows 200,000 to 250,000 distinct CDR3 sequences, over 9.5% of them seen only once. The data derive from a study of T-cell memory formation after mild COVID-19. Material: PBMCs or a T cell subset sorted from them (not recorded which). This receptor was identified in a man aged 18 to 29 who had mild COVID-19 (a few samples of this study predate the infection). Cell type and time point are not known. The gene calls are TRBV5-1 and TRBJ1-2, with a possible D match to TRBD1 (5 bases). CDR3 DNA sequence: TGCGCCAGCAGCTCCCAGGGACGGCGAAAGGGGTACACCTTC. This gives the protein CASSSQGRRKGYTF.